The 18 T cell receptor beta chains below were found in one sample sequenced in a study of blood T cell repertoires in COVID-19. Only in-frame clones appear in the TCRdb table, and some are missing; sequencing was by immunoSEQ multiplex PCR. The data contain some 14,000 clones, nearly 75% of them singletons. The sequenced sample was peripheral blood. All receptors derive from a boy aged 2-15 years with active or convalescent COVID-19.

This chain joins TRBV6-2 or TRBV6-3 and TRBJ2-1; 8 bases map to TRBD2. Germline V gene lookup returns CDR1 MNHEY and CDR2 SVGEGT. The CDR3 runs to 15 residues. With 2 bases clipped from V and 6 bases from J, the junction kept 6 bases outside the gene matches. The CDR3 DNA sequence: TGTGCCAGCAGTTACCTGGGACTAGGGGGCAATGAGCAGTTCTTC. Amino acid sequence: CASSYLGLGGNEQFF.

The chain combines TRBV2 with TRBJ1-5; D remains ambiguous. The V end was cut by 6 bases, the J end by 1 base, with 7 bases between. CDR1 is SNHLY and CDR2 is FYNNEI in the germline V gene. The CDR3 extends over 13 amino acids. The CDR3 spells CASRQSSNQPQHF. CDR3 DNA: TGTGCCAGCAGGCAGTCCAGCAATCAGCCCCAGCATTTT.

V is TRBV30 and J is TRBJ1-4, with TRBD1 matching over 7 bases. In germline, CDR1 is GTSNPN, CDR2 SVGIG (reference sequence). Trimming removed 7 bases from V and 6 bases from J; junction bases left unmatched: 5. This CDR3 contains 12 residues. This chain's CDR3 is CALTGSDEKLFF. The DNA for the CDR3 is TGTGCCTTGACAGGGAGTGATGAAAAACTGTTTTTT.

The chain uses TRBV11-2 and TRBJ1-2; D is perhaps TRBD1 (6 bases). Germline loops: CDR1 SGHAT, CDR2 FQNNGV. The CDR3 loop spans 16 amino acids. The V end was cut by 5 bases, the J end by 4 bases, with 20 bases between. This chain's CDR3 is CASSPIGGGLFYGYTF. CDR3 DNA sequence: TGTGCCAGCAGCCCCATCGGGGGGGGCTTATTCTATGGCTACACCTTC. Full variable domain (rest looked up from reference TRBV11-2 and TRBJ1-2): EAGVAQSPRYKIIEKRQSVAFWCNPISGHATLYWYQQILGQGPKLLIQFQNNGVVDDSQLPKDRFSAERLKGVDSTLKIQPAKLEDSAVYLCASSPIGGGLFYGYTFGSGTRLTVV.

The chain carries TRBV20-1 and TRBJ1-2, with 7 bases that match TRBD1. The trim removed 3 bases at V and 8 bases at J, leaving 6 bases unmatched. This CDR3 is built from 12 residues. The germline V gene has CDR1 DFQATT and CDR2 SNEGSKA (reference sequence). The CDR3 DNA is TGCAGTGCTAGTAGGGGGCAGGAAGGCTACACCTTC. Translating it yields CSASRGQEGYTF.

The chain uses TRBV4-1 and TRBJ2-3, with a weak D call TRBD2 (5 bases). Germline V gene data show CDR1 as MGHRA and CDR2 as YSYEKL. The CDR3 is 16 residues long. The V and J ends lost 1 base and 0 bases respectively, with 11 bases between them. CDR3 sequence (DNA): TGCGCCAGCAGCCAAGCGGGGTCATACAGCACAGATACGCAGTATTTT. Protein sequence: CASSQAGSYSTDTQYF.

The chain recombines TRBV18 with TRBJ2-7, with TRBD1 as a possible D gene (5 bases). The CDR3 length is 15 residues. In germline, CDR1 is KGHSH, CDR2 LQKENI. Trimming left V 3 bases short and J 1 base short, with 13 bases between. DNA of the CDR3: TGTGCCAGCTCACCCGCAGGAGACAGATCCTACGAGCAGTACTTC. Translating gives CASSPAGDRSYEQYF.

The V call is TRBV30, the J call TRBJ2-3; 10 bases line up with TRBD2. Trimming cost V 2 bases and J 3 bases; bases outside gene matches: 14. Germline CDR1 GTSNPN, CDR2 SVGIG (reference sequence). This CDR3 region has 18 residues. The CDR3: CAWSTVGLAGEKTDTQYF. CDR3 nucleotide sequence: TGTGCCTGGAGTACCGTCGGGCTAGCGGGAGAGAAGACAGATACGCAGTATTTT.

This clone ranks as medium-sized. The gene calls are TRBV5-1 and TRBJ2-1; 10 bases fit TRBD2. The germline gives CDR1 SGHRS, CDR2 YFSETQ. The CDR3 spans 17 residues. Trimming cost V 2 bases and J 7 bases; bases outside gene matches: 12. The DNA for the CDR3 is TGCGCCAGCAGCTTCAGTCTAGCGGGAGAGGCGGGAAATGAGCAGTTCTTC. Protein product: CASSFSLAGEAGNEQFF.

This clone was recorded once. The rearrangement uses TRBV28 and TRBJ2-2; TRBD2 might be the D (6 bases). The length of the CDR3 is 14 residues. Trimming left V 3 bases short and J 4 bases short, with 9 bases between. Germline V gives CDR1 MDHEN, CDR2 SYDVKM. As DNA, the CDR3 is TGTGCCAGCAGTTTGGGACTTCTCACCGGGGAGCTGTTTTTT. Translating it yields CASSLGLLTGELFF.

In DNA form, the CDR3 reads TGCAGCGTTGAAAGAGCTAGCGGGCCCTCCTACAATGAGCAGTTCTTC. As protein: CSVERASGPSYNEQFF. This chain connects TRBV29-1 to TRBJ2-1; 8 bases align to TRBD2. V gave up 2 bases and J gave up 0 bases; unmatched junction bases: 6. The CDR3 is made up of 16 amino acids. Per germline, CDR1 SQVTM and CDR2 ANQGSEA.

V is TRBV3-1 (or the pseudogene TRBV3-2) and J is TRBJ2-5; TRBD2 aligns across 16 bases. This CDR3 region has 17 residues. The germline gives CDR1 LGHDT, CDR2 YNNKEL (reference sequence). J was trimmed by 9 bases and V by 4 bases; bases with no gene match: 11. CDR3 DNA: TGTGCCAGCAGCCCCGTGGGACTAGCGGGAGGGCGGACGGCCCAGTACTTC. The encoded protein is CASSPVGLAGGRTAQYF.

The CDR3 sequence is CASSPIGGNNEQFF. The CDR3 DNA reads TGTGCCAGCAGCCCTATTGGCGGTAACAATGAGCAGTTCTTC. This chain joins TRBV11-2 and TRBJ2-1, with no clear D. V was shortened by 5 bases and J by 5 bases, with 13 bases between the two germline ends. This CDR3 is 14 amino acids long. Looked up from germline, CDR1 is SGHAT and CDR2 is FQNNGV.

This clone was seen just once. The CDR3 DNA is TGTGCCACCAGCAGAGATCAGCTACAGGGGGTAAATTCACCCCTCCACTTT. Protein sequence: CATSRDQLQGVNSPLHF. This chain links TRBV15 with TRBJ1-6; 8 nucleotides match TRBD1. The CDR3 extends over 17 amino acids. V dropped 0 bases and J dropped 7; count of bases not matched to a gene: 8. CDR1 is LNHNV, CDR2 YYDKDF, per germline (reference sequence).

There are a few counts of this clone. The chain employs TRBV19 and TRBJ2-2; 7 positions agree with TRBD1. CDR3 length: 14 amino acids. V was pared by 7 bases and J by 5 bases, with 7 bases of the junction left unmatched. Germline-derived CDR1 and CDR2 are LNHDA and SQIVND (reference sequence). As DNA, the CDR3 is TGTGCCAGTAAGAGGGACAGTTCAACCGGGGAGCTGTTTTTT. Translated: CASKRDSSTGELFF. The variable domain in full, with the rest retrieved from reference TRBV19 and TRBJ2-2, is DGGITQSPKYLFRKEGQNVTLSCEQNLNHDAMYWYRQDPGQGLRLIYYSQIVNDFQKGDIAEGYSVSREKKESFPLTVTSAQKNPTAFYLCASKRDSSTGELFFGEGSRLTVL.

The chain has TRBV28 and TRBJ2-3; 7 bases agree with TRBD1. The CDR3 is 16 residues long. With 6 bases clipped from V and 1 base from J, the junction kept 10 bases outside the gene matches. Germline values: CDR1 MDHEN, CDR2 SYDVKM. CDR3 nucleotides: TGTGCCAGCAGCACCCTCGGGACAGTCCGCACAGATACGCAGTATTTT. Protein: CASSTLGTVRTDTQYF.

V is TRBV6-2 or TRBV6-3 and J is TRBJ2-7; TRBD2 matches at 7 bases. V shed 6 bases and J 4 bases; nucleotides not matched to a gene: 9. The germline V gene has CDR1 MNHEY and CDR2 SVGEGT. The CDR3 has 14 residues. The CDR3 spells CASSVLGLVYEQYF. The CDR3, as DNA: TGTGCCAGCAGCGTACTCGGACTAGTATACGAGCAGTACTTC.

V gene TRBV7-6 combines with J gene TRBJ2-5; 10 bases line up with TRBD2. Germline V lookup: CDR1 SGHVS, CDR2 FNYEAQ. J gave up 2 bases and V 2 bases, and 2 bases lay outside the gene matches. CDR3 size: 15 residues. The CDR3 loop reads CASSLSGRGQETQYF. CDR3 DNA: TGTGCCAGCAGCTTAAGCGGGAGGGGACAAGAGACCCAGTACTTC.